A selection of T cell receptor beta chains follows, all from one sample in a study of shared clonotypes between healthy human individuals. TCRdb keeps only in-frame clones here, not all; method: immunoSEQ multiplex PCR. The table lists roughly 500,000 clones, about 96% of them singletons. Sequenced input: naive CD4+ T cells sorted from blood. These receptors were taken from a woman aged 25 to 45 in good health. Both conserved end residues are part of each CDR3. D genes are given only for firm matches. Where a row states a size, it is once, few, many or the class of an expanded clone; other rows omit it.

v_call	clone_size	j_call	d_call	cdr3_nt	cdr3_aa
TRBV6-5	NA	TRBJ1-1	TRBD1	TGTGCCAGCAGTTCCCCGGACAGGGGCTGGGCTTTCTTT	CASSSPDRGWAFF
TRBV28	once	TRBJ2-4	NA	TGTGCCAGCAGTTTAGAGACGGGGGCCCGGAACATTCAGTACTTC	CASSLETGARNIQYF
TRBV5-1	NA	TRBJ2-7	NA	TGCGCCAGCAGGGGAACAGGGTCCGGCGAGCAGTACTTC	CASRGTGSGEQYF
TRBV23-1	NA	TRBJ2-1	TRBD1	TGCGCCAGCAGTCATCCCGCTCGGAGGGACAGGCGGTACAATGAGCAGTTCTTC	CASSHPARRDRRYNEQFF
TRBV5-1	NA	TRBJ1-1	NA	TGCGCCAGCACCCACGGCCCCCCAAACAGAAACACTGAAGCTTTCTTT	CASTHGPPNRNTEAFF
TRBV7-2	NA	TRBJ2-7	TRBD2	TGTGCCAGCAGGAAAGTGACGGGACTAAAATCCTACGAGCAGTACTTC	CASRKVTGLKSYEQYF
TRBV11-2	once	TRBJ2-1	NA	TGTGCCAGCAGCTTACGAAGCTCCTACAATGAGCAGTTCTTC	CASSLRSSYNEQFF
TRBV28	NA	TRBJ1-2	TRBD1	TGTGCCAGCAGTCCGCAGACAGGGCCTCCCTATGGCTACACCTTC	CASSPQTGPPYGYTF
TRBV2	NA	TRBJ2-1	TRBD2	TGTGCCAGCAGTGAAGGGCTAGCGGGATCCTACAATGAGCAGTTCTTC	CASSEGLAGSYNEQFF
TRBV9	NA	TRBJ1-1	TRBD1	TGTGCCAGCAGCCCCCAGGGGGCTAACACTGAAGCTTTCTTT	CASSPQGANTEAFF
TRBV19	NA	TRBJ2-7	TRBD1	TGTGCCAGTCAGACGACAGGGAGCTCCTACGAGCAGTACTTC	CASQTTGSSYEQYF
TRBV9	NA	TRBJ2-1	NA	TGTGCCAGCAGCTCCCCCCCTGGGACACCGCCCGCCTTTGAGCAGTTCTTC	CASSSPPGTPPAFEQFF
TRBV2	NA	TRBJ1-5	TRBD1	TGTGCCACCGGGAGAGGGGGGACAGGGGTGAGGCAGCCCCAGCATTTT	CATGRGGTGVRQPQHF
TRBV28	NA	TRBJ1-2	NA	TGTGCCAGCAGCACAGGGCCCTCTAACTATGGCTACACCTTC	CASSTGPSNYGYTF
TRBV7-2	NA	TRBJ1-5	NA	TGTGCCAGCAGCTTAGAGTACAGCGGGGATTATAGCAATCAGCCCCAGCATTTT	CASSLEYSGDYSNQPQHF
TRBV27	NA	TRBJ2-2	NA	TGTGCCAGCAGTGGCAGAAGAGTAGCCGGGGAGCTGTTTTTT	CASSGRRVAGELFF
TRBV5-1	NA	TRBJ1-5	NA	TGCGCCAGCAGCTTCGGAAGCAATCAGCCCCAGCATTTT	CASSFGSNQPQHF
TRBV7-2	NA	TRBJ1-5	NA	TGTGCCAGCAGCTTATTTTCACGGAATAATCAGCCCCAGCATTTC	CASSLFSRNNQPQHF
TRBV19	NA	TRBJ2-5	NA	TGTGCCAGTAGTATCGGAGGGGGGTACGAGACCCAGTACTTC	CASSIGGGYETQYF
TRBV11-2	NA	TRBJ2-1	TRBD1	TGTGCCAGCAGCTTTATTCACAGGGGCCGCGGAGGCGAGCAGTTCTTC	CASSFIHRGRGGEQFF
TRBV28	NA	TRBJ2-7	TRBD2	TGTGCCAGCAGAAAAAGACCGGGACTAGCGGGAGGGTCCGGCTACGAGCAGTACTTC	CASRKRPGLAGGSGYEQYF
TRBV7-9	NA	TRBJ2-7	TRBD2	TGTGCCAGCAGCTCTGGTAGCGGGAACTCCTTCCTCTACGAGCAGTACTTC	CASSSGSGNSFLYEQYF
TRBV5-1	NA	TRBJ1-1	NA	TGCGCCAGCAGCTTGGTTTCGGGAGGGAACACTGAAGCTTTCTTT	CASSLVSGGNTEAFF
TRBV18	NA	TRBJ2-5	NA	TGTGCCAGCAAAGCGGAGGTGGGGTCCCTAGGGCAGTACTTC	CASKAEVGSLGQYF